Sequencing of this T cell receptor (beta chain) was carried out in a study of patients and donors after allogeneic stem cell transplantation. A single record per CDR3 protein comes from TCRdb applying MiXCR to the RT-PCR reads. The table has around 170,000 distinct CDR3 sequences, roughly 22% seen once. This CDR3 comprises 15 residues. V lost 5 bases, J lost 0 bases, and 10 bases lay in between. Germline V gene sequence: CDR1 SGHVS, CDR2 FNYEAQ. The rearrangement uses TRBV7-6 and TRBJ1-4; no clear D. This receptor was taken from a human donor who was either an allogeneic HSCT recipient or a stem cell or donor lymphocyte infusion donor (not recorded which). It is not recorded whose cells these are; they may come from a transplant donor. Sequencing input: blood, either unsorted or a sorted T cell fraction (not recorded which). The CDR3 sequence is CASSVRGSTNEKLFF. Here the CDR3 DNA reads TGTGCCAGCAGCGTACGGGGATCAACTAATGAAAAACTGTTTTTT.